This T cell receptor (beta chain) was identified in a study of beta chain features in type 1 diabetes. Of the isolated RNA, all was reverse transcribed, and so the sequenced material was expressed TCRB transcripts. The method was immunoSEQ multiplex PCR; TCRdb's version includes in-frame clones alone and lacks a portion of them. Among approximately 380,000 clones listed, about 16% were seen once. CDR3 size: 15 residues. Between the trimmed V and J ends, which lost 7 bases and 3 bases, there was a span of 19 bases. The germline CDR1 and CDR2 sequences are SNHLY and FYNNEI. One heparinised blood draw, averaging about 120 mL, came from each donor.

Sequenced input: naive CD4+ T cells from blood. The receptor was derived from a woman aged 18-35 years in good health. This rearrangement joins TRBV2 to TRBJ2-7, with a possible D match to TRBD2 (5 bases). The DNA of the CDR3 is TGTGCCAGCACTCGCCCGGACGGGAAATACTACGAGCAGTACTTC. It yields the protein CASTRPDGKYYEQYF.